Presented here are 27 T cell receptor beta chains from one specimen sequenced in a study of blood T cells in healthy people across ages. The authors ran a second PCR of about 6 to 11 cycles using a sample-barcoded 5' primer and a J-beta primer mix. TCRdb called the 5' RACE reads again in MiXCR, with one record for every CDR3 protein. This sample yields hundreds of thousands of distinct CDR3 sequences, of which roughly 56% are seen a single time; more than 25% belongs to the top ten. The specimen sequenced was blood. The receptors derive from a man aged 35 to 55 in good health.

Ten or more counts support this clonotype. The chain has TRBV7-3 and TRBJ2-7, with a possible D match to TRBD1 (6 bases). From germline, CDR1 is SGHTA and CDR2 FQGTGA. Trimming removed 5 bases from V and 2 bases from J, with 16 bases in between. The CDR3 has 15 residues. The CDR3 is CASSVKGDSPYEQYF. The CDR3 bases are TGTGCCAGCAGCGTTAAGGGGGATAGTCCCTACGAGCAGTACTTC.

The genes are TRBV20-1 and TRBJ2-4; TRBD2 matches 9 bases. The germline gives CDR1 DFQATT, CDR2 SNEGSKA (reference sequence). This CDR3 contains 16 residues. V shed 7 bases and J 0 bases; nucleotides not matched to a gene: 10. The CDR3 protein is CSVSSSGNIAKNIQYF. In nucleotides, the CDR3 is TGCAGTGTTTCATCTAGCGGGAACATAGCCAAAAACATTCAGTACTTC.

The chain joins TRBV12-5 to TRBJ1-5; D gene ambiguous. Germline-derived CDR1 and CDR2 are LGHNT and FRNRAP. V was cut by 2 bases and J by 5 bases, with 13 bases left in between. This CDR3 is 15 amino acids long. CDR3 sequence reads: CASGLLLQGDQPQHF. For the CDR3, the DNA is TGTGCTAGTGGTTTGTTGCTTCAAGGTGATCAGCCCCAGCATTTT.

A few counts support this clonotype. This sequence joins TRBV25-1 and TRBJ2-1, with D possibly matching TRBD2 (5 bases). Per the germline V gene, CDR1 is MGHDK and CDR2 is SYGVNS. Trimming shortened V by 3 bases and J by 5 bases, and 14 bases separated the two germline ends. This CDR3 has 15 amino acids. CDR3 region: CASSDFLSEDNEQFF. The CDR3 DNA sequence: TGTGCCAGCAGTGATTTTCTCTCGGAGGACAATGAGCAGTTCTTC.

J is TRBJ2-1 and V is TRBV29-1; D might be TRBD2 (6 bases). Deletions cut 0 bases from V and 2 bases from J, with 14 bases between. The CDR3 sequence is 16 residues long. Per germline, CDR1 SQVTM and CDR2 ANQGSEA. The CDR3 DNA sequence: TGCAGCGTTGAAGATCCCCGAACGGGGGCCTACAATGAGCAGTTCTTC. It translates to CSVEDPRTGAYNEQFF.

The rearrangement uses TRBV12-3 or TRBV12-4 and TRBJ1-2, with 7 bases lining up with TRBD1. This CDR3 has 14 residues. V gave up 7 bases and J gave up 8 bases; unmatched junction bases: 13. CDR3 in DNA: TGTGCCAGCACCCTGACAGGGATCTCTCGAGGCTACACCTTC. It yields the protein CASTLTGISRGYTF.

The chain recombines TRBV2 with TRBJ2-7, with 8 bases aligning to TRBD1. Germline trimming cut 3 bases from V and 3 bases from J; bases unmatched to any gene: 4. The germline V gene has CDR1 SNHLY and CDR2 FYNNEI. The CDR3 spans 14 residues. The CDR3 nucleotides read TGTGCCAGCAGTGATTACGGACAGGGCTACGAGCAGTACTTC. Translation: CASSDYGQGYEQYF.

The chain employs TRBV27 and TRBJ1-1, with a possible D match to TRBD1 (5 bases). The CDR3 is 14 residues long. Per germline, CDR1 MNHEY and CDR2 SMNVEV (reference sequence). With 7 bases removed from V and 5 bases from J, the gap between germline ends came to 17 bases. CDR3 region: CASNSHTGGTEAFF. In DNA form, the CDR3 reads TGTGCCAGCAACTCTCACACAGGAGGGACTGAAGCTTTCTTT.

This chain connects TRBV11-2 to TRBJ2-7, with no clear D. V gave up 5 bases and J gave up 0 bases, with 11 bases separating them. Germline loops: CDR1 SGHAT, CDR2 FQNNGV. The CDR3 length is 14 residues. The CDR3 loop is CASSVVLGSYEQYF. The DNA of the CDR3 is TGTGCCAGCAGCGTAGTCCTTGGCTCCTACGAGCAGTACTTC.

The chain links TRBV27 to TRBJ2-5; maybe TRBD1 (6 bases). V was shortened by 6 bases and J by 2 bases, with 16 bases between the two germline ends. Germline V gene lookup returns CDR1 MNHEY and CDR2 SMNVEV (reference sequence). The CDR3 is 15 amino acids. The CDR3 loop reads CASSPRTAVQETQYF. The CDR3 DNA reads TGTGCCAGCAGCCCTAGGACAGCAGTTCAAGAGACCCAGTACTTC.

The V gene is TRBV14, the J gene TRBJ2-6; maybe TRBD1 (6 bases). With 4 bases removed from V and 4 bases from J, the gap between germline ends came to 17 bases. The CDR3 runs 17 residues. Germline V gives CDR1 SGHDN, CDR2 FVKESK. CDR3 DNA sequence: TGTGCCAGCAGCCCCCGGACGTGGGGGCCCGGGGCCAACGTCCTGACTTTC. Amino acids: CASSPRTWGPGANVLTF.

In the case of this clonotype: Since a much larger clone is just one base distant, this may be a read error. The chain's CDR3 is CASSQDRGYAKNIQYF. The CDR3, as DNA: TGTGCCAGCAGCCAGGACAGGGGTTATGCCAAAAACATTCAGTACTTC. V and J are TRBV5-6 and TRBJ2-4; 9 bases map to TRBD1. The CDR3 consists of 16 residues. The trim removed 4 bases at V and 1 base at J, leaving 6 bases unmatched. CDR1 SGHDT and CDR2 YYEEEE come from the germline V gene.

The chain combines TRBV6-5 with TRBJ2-2, with D possibly matching TRBD1 (6 bases). Trimming stripped 9 bases from V and 2 bases from J, with 7 bases between. This CDR3 contains 12 residues. Looked up from germline, CDR1 is MNHEY and CDR2 is SVGAGI. The chain's CDR3 is CASGTNTGELFF. CDR3 DNA: TGTGCCAGTGGGACAAACACCGGGGAGCTGTTTTTT.

This clonotype has just a few counts. The chain employs TRBV21-1 and TRBJ1-2. TRBV21-1 is marked as a pseudogene. The CDR3 is made up of 14 amino acids. CDR3 sequence reads: CASSARQSLYGYTF. The CDR3 DNA sequence: TGTGCCAGCAGCGCGAGACAGTCCCTTTATGGCTACACCTTC.

This rearrangement joins TRBV27 to TRBJ2-3; D is undetermined. Looked up from germline, CDR1 is MNHEY and CDR2 is SMNVEV (reference sequence). Trimming pared 2 bases from V and 5 bases from J, leaving 5 bases between. The CDR3 contains 12 residues. Here the CDR3 reads CASSLKGDTQYF. In DNA form, the CDR3 reads TGTGCCAGCAGTTTAAAAGGAGATACGCAGTATTTT.

This clonotype was observed a single time. The rearrangement links TRBV20-1 to TRBJ1-5; D gene uncertain. V was clipped by 3 bases and J by 0 bases, with 9 bases between them. There are 14 residues in the CDR3. Germline assignment: CDR1 DFQATT and CDR2 SNEGSKA (reference sequence). This CDR3 is CSASPPLSNQPQHF. CDR3 sequence (DNA): TGCAGTGCTAGCCCCCCACTTAGCAATCAGCCCCAGCATTTT.

V and J are TRBV6-1 and TRBJ2-1; D might be TRBD2 (5 bases). The CDR3 has 15 amino acids. Germline lookup yields CDR1 MNHNS and CDR2 SASEGT. Trimming left V 7 bases short and J 0 bases short, with 13 bases between. DNA for the CDR3: TGTGCCAGCATGGCGGGTCCTAGCTCCTACAATGAGCAGTTCTTC. This encodes CASMAGPSSYNEQFF.

The J gene is TRBJ2-7, the V gene TRBV18; 13 bases are shared with TRBD2. Trimming took 6 bases from V and 3 from J; bases not matched to a gene: 11. From germline, CDR1 is KGHSH and CDR2 LQKENI. The CDR3 extends over 17 amino acids. The CDR3 sequence: CASSPTSGGARDYEQYF. The CDR3 nucleotides are TGTGCCAGCTCTCCAACTAGCGGGGGGGCCCGGGACTACGAGCAGTACTTC. Together with reference TRBV18 and TRBJ2-7, the CDR3 gives the full variable domain: NAGVMQNPRHLVRRRGQEARLRCSPMKGHSHVYWYRQLPEEGLKFMVYLQKENIIDESGMPKERFSAEFPKEGPSILRIQQVVRGDSAAYFCASSPTSGGARDYEQYFGPGTRLTVT.

This chain joins TRBV14 and TRBJ2-5; D ambiguous. The end of the DNA fits TRBJ2-7 better, so the J call may be wrong. Germline V CDR1 and CDR2: SGHDN, FVKESK. CDR3 length: 16 residues. As DNA, the CDR3 is TGTGCCAGCAGCCGCACCCCACAGATCCGCTCCTACGAGCAGTACTTC. Translated: CASSRTPQIRSYEQYF.

This clonotype was detected only a few times. The gene calls are TRBV7-2 and TRBJ2-3; weak D call: TRBD1 (6 bases). The CDR3 has 16 residues. The V end lost 1 base, the J end lost 0 bases, and 11 bases lay between the germline ends. Germline V CDR1 and CDR2: SGHTA, FQGNSA. CDR3 sequence (DNA): TGTGCCAGCAGCTTAGTGGCAGGGGCTAGCACAGATACGCAGTATTTT. It translates to CASSLVAGASTDTQYF.

This clonotype came up once. V and J are TRBV10-3 and TRBJ1-2; possible D gene TRBD1, 6 bases. Per germline, CDR1 ENHRY and CDR2 SYGVKD. CDR3 length: 16 amino acids. V dropped 11 bases and J dropped 5 bases, with 27 bases sitting between them. Here the CDR3 DNA reads TGTGCCGCGGTCATAAGCCCCTCGGACAGAACTTATGGCTACACCTTC. It is translated as CAAVISPSDRTYGYTF.

This clonotype was seen repeatedly, ten times or more. The chain employs TRBV6-2 or TRBV6-3 and TRBJ2-3, with no clear D. The germline gives CDR1 MNHEY, CDR2 SVGEGT. CDR3 length: 12 amino acids. With 5 bases removed from V and 6 bases from J, the gap between germline ends came to 9 bases. The CDR3 nucleotides read TGTGCCAGCAGTGACCAGCCGGATACGCAGTATTTT. This translates into CASSDQPDTQYF.

The rearrangement joins TRBV7-3 to TRBJ2-6; 12 bases are shared with TRBD1. This CDR3 spans 18 amino acids. The V gene end was trimmed by 6 bases and the J gene end by 3 bases; junction bases not matched to a gene: 9. Germline V lookup: CDR1 SGHTA, CDR2 FQGTGA. CDR3 coding DNA: TGTGCCAGCAGGGGGGGACAGGGGGCTTTCTTTGGGGCCAACGTCCTGACTTTC. Translated, it gives CASRGGQGAFFGANVLTF.

The genes are TRBV24-1 and TRBJ2-3, with a tentative D call TRBD2 (6 bases). The CDR3 is made up of 15 amino acids. Germline V lookup: CDR1 KGHDR, CDR2 SFDVKD. The germline V and J ends were trimmed by 3 bases and 0 bases, with 9 bases remaining between them. The CDR3 coding sequence is TGTGCCACCAGTGATAGCGGACTAAGCACAGATACGCAGTATTTT. Protein: CATSDSGLSTDTQYF.

This clonotype was recorded once. The chain has TRBV12-3 or TRBV12-4 and TRBJ2-1; D might be TRBD2 (7 bases). The CDR3 has 19 residues. Trimming pared 3 bases from V and 0 bases from J, leaving 21 bases between. CDR3 amino acids: CASSFTGRTVMSSYNEQFF. The CDR3 DNA follows: TGTGCCAGCAGTTTTACCGGGAGGACAGTTATGAGCTCCTACAATGAGCAGTTCTTC.

V is TRBV11-2 and J is TRBJ2-5, with a weak D call TRBD1 (6 bases). This CDR3 has 15 amino acids. Germline V lookup: CDR1 SGHAT, CDR2 FQNNGV. Trimming stripped 1 base from V and 2 bases from J, with 11 bases between. CDR3 amino acids: CASSLGDRWQETQYF. The CDR3 nucleotides are TGTGCCAGCAGCTTAGGCGACAGGTGGCAAGAGACCCAGTACTTC.

The chain couples TRBV7-9 to TRBJ1-1; 7 positions agree with TRBD1. The CDR3 loop spans 15 amino acids. Germline V gene sequence: CDR1 SEHNR, CDR2 FQNEAQ (reference sequence). V shed 1 base, J shed 0 bases, and the junction held 2 bases outside the gene matches. The CDR3: CASSLGTGMNTEAFF. CDR3 sequence (DNA): TGTGCCAGCAGCTTAGGGACAGGTATGAACACTGAAGCTTTCTTT.